This T cell receptor beta chain was captured in a study of blood T cell repertoires in COVID-19 (dated by TCRdb to about 2020). Background on the whole study: Samples from collaborators originated in the United States, Italy and Spain and spanned both the acute and convalescent phases of COVID-19. Nearly every sample came with metadata listing a de-identified subject ID, COVID-19 status, age in years and sex. Samples came from the ongoing ImmuneRACE study (first 160 participants) plus 1,254 subjects from 6 global collaborators. The repertoires were released in a freely available public database meant as a resource for research on the immune response to SARS-CoV-2. The dataset comprised deeply sampled blood TCRbeta repertoires from subjects exposed to, actively infected with, or recovered from COVID-19. Where available, HLA class I and class II types were taken from metadata supplied by the sample provider and were not determined by assay-based typing. The material from the prospective study consisted of cDNA or gDNA derived from T cells, B-cell-depleted T cells, or PBMCs.

In the case of this clone: Its antigen specificity is not known. No base quality information exists; no much larger clone differs at one position.

In the prospective study, participants were about 18 to 100 years old, resided in fewer than 25 geographic areas of the United States, and were enrolled through a virtual design. In the prospective study, cohorts were assigned on the basis of participant-reported clinical history obtained from a screening survey and a study questionnaire. Recovered participants in ImmuneRACE Cohort 3 were defined as having two consecutive negative NP/OP PCR tests, clearance from a healthcare professional, or resolution of symptoms. In the prospective study, mobile phlebotomists collected whole blood, serum and a nasopharyngeal or oropharyngeal swab from each participant. Participants in the prospective study had the option to provide additional blood draws and questionnaires over a 2-month period. Blood samples from the prospective study were shipped frozen or at room temperature prior to DNA extraction. Measured from the cysteine to the phenylalanine, the CDR3 is 18 residues long. Only CDR3 DNA is held: 54 bases, read in frame from base 1. V and J are trimmed by 5 bases and 2 bases, and the gene matches miss 9 bases of the junction. The germline V gene supplies CDR1 SGHNT and CDR2 YENEEA.

The investigation overall reported the following: The amount of clinical and demographic metadata varied by source and participant and was provided uncurated.

The immunoSEQ Assay, a bias-controlled multiplex PCR, was used to amplify TCRbeta CDR3 regions from genomic DNA. In the source study's methods: Within the assay, amplification of reference gene primers was used to estimate how many nucleated cells each sample contained. To quantify the absolute abundance of each unique TCRbeta CDR3 rearrangement, sequence reads were collapsed and filtered. For each sample, productive Simpson clonality was calculated by taking the square root of Simpson's diversity index across productive rearrangements. TCRdb carries this immuneACCESS record with in-frame sequences only. Its versions omit some clonotypes, under half of them owing to an unresolved V gene in the studies checked, with the rest unexplained. Clone size and the V and J calls come from that table; the DNA yielded D and trimming. The sample table records 200,000 to 250,000 clones; approximately 84% of these occur just once. Around 2% of the sample goes to the ten largest clones.

The specimen sequenced was PBMCs or T cells enriched from blood (not recorded which). The sequence joins TRBV11-3 to TRBJ2-6, and TRBD1 aligns with 10 junction nucleotides. The sequence came from a man in his 60s who had recovered from COVID-19. For the CDR3, the sequence is CASSHSDRGVAGANVLTF. The bases read TGTGCCAGCAGCCACTCGGACAGGGGGGTAGCTGGGGCCAACGTCCTGACTTTC.